This record concerns one TCR beta chain sequence. The antigen remains undetermined. Produced via immunoSEQ multiplex PCR; TCRdb's table is partial and in-frame only. In the table there are 140,000 or so clones, 88% of which are singletons. This specimen belongs to a study of T cell responses to AZD1222 COVID-19 vaccine. Study-wide results and caveats: Elevations in Spike-specific TCR breadth and depth followed administration of two AZD1222 doses. Most donors were white British, females outnumbered males, and clonal diversity was possibly underestimated. The reported proportion of spike-specific TCRs targeting unmutated variant regions was nearly half. CD4 TCRs linked to vaccination spanned spike, dominating at 160-218 and 743-854.

Trimming pared 2 bases from V and 5 bases from J, leaving 12 bases between. Germline assignment: CDR1 GTSNPN and CDR2 SVGIG (reference sequence). The CDR3 is 13 amino acids. This TCR was sampled from an adult who received the MenACWY meningococcal vaccine as a control. The chain uses TRBV30 and TRBJ1-1; D is undetermined. The specimen was peripheral blood, collected 28 days after the second dose of the MenACWY control vaccine. CDR3 sequence reads: CAWSKGVGTEAFF. CDR3 bases: TGTGCCTGGAGTAAGGGAGTAGGGACTGAAGCTTTCTTT.